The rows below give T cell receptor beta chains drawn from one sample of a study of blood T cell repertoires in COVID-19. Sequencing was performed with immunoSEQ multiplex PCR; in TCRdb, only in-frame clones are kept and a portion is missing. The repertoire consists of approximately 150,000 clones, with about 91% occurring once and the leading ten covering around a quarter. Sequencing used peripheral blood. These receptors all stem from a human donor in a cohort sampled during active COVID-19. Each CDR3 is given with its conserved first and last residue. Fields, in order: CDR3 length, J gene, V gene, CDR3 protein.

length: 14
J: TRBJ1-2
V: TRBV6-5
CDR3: CASSHPGQFYGYTF

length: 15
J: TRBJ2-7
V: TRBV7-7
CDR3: CASSLERGSTYEQYF

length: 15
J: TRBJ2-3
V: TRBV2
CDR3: CAHGRETGDTDTQYF

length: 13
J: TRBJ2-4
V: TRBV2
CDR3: CASRLEKKNIQYF

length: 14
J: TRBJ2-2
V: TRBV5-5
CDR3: CASSAYRVTGELFF

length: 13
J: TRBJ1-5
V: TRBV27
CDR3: CASSYRINQPQHF

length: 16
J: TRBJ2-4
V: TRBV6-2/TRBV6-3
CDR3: CASSLPGTIAKNIQYF

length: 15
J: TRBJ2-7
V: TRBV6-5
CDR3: CASRAGGDWSYEQYF

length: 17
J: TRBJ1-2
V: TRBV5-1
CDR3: CASSLASGGEANYGYTF

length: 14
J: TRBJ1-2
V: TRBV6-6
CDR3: CASSPGRERGGYTF

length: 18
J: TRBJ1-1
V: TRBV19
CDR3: CASSVKRWAGGLNTEAFF

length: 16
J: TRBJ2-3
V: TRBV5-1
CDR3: CASSFFAGAYTDTQYF

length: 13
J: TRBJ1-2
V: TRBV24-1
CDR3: CATSTTGVYGYTF

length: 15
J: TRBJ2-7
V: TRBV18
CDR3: CASSPEQGSPYEQYF

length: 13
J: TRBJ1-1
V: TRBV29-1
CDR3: CSVAETGTTEAFF

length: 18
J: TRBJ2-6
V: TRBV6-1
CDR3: CASSERQGYSSGANVLTF

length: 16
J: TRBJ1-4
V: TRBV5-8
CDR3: CASSPMGRGKNEKLFF

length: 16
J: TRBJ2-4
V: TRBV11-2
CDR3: CASSLSLLLAKNIQYF

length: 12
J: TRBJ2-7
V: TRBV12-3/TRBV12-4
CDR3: CASSRSSYEQYF

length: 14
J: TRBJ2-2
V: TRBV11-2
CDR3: CASSPGSGFGELFF

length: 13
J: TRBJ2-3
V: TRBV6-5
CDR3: CASSSGGADTQYF

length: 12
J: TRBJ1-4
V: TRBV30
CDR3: CALNRGDEKLFF

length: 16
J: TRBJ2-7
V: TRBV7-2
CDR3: CASSLGGGYFSYEQYF

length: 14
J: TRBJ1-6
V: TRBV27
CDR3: CASSLGQNNSPLHF

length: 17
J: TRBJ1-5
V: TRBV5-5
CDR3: CASSLAPGQGANQPQHF

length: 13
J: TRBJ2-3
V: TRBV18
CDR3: CASSPPNTDTQYF

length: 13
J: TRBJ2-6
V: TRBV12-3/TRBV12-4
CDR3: CASESSGANVLTF

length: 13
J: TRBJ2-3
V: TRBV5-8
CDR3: CASSGGLSDTQYF

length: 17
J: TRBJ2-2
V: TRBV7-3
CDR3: CASSLSASGVLTGELFF

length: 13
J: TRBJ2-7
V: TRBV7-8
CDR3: CATRQGENYEQYF

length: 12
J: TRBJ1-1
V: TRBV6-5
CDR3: CASRLDSIEAFF

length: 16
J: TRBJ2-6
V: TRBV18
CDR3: CASSLLTDRGANVLTF

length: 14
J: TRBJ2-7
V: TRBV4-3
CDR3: CASSQGLVGYEQYF

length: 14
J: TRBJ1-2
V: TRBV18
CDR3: CASSPPRAGYGYTF

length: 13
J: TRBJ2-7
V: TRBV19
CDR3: CASSTHVSYEQYF

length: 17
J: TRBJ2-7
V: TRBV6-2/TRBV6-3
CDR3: CASSQLRGGRAVYEQYF

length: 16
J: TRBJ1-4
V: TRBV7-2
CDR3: CASSLASRGPNEKLFF

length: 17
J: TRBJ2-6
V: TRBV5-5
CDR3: CASSFVSLFSGANVLTF

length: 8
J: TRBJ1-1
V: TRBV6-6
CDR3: CAAGRAFF

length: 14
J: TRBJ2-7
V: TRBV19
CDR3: CASSFGQGSYEQYF

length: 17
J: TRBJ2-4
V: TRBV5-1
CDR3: CASSNLASGGPADIQYF

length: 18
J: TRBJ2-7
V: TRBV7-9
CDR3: CASSLVPLSQAPSYEQYF

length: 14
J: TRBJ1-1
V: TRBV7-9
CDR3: CASSLEGANTEAFF

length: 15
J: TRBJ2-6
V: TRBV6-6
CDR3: CASSYPQAGANVLTF

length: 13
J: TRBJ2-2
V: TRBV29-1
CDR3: CSVEPRGTGELFF

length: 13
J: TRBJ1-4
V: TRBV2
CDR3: CARTAGNNEKLFF

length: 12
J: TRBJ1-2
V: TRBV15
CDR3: CATSRDRDGYTF